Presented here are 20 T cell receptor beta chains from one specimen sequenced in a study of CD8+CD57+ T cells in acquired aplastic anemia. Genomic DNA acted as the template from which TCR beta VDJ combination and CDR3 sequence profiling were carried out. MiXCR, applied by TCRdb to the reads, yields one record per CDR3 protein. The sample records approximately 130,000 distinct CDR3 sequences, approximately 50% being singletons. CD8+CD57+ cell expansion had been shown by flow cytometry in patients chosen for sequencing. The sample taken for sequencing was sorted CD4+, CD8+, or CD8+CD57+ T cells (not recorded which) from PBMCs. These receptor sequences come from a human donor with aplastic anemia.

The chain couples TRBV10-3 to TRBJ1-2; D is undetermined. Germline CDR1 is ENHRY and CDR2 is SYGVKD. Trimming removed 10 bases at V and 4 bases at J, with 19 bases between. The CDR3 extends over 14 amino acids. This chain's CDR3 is CASSPGPTTYGYTF. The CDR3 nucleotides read TGTGCCAGCAGCCCAGGACCGACCACCTATGGCTACACCTTC.

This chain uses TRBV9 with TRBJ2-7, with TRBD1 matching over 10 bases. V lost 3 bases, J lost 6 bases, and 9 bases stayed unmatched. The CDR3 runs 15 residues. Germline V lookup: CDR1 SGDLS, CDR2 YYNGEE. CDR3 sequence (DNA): TGTGCCAGCAGCGACCACCCCGGGACAGGGGTCGAGCAGTACTTC. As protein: CASSDHPGTGVEQYF. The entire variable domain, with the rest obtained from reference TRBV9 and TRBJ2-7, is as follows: DSGVTQTPKHLITATGQRVTLRCSPRSGDLSVYWYQQSLDQGLQFLIQYYNGEERAKGNILERFSAQQFPDLHSELNLSSLELGDSALYFCASSDHPGTGVEQYFGPGTRLTVT.

The CDR3 DNA is TGCAGTGCTAGAGGCCTAGCGGGCCAAGAGACCCAGTACTTC. Protein product: CSARGLAGQETQYF. This chain connects TRBV20-1 to TRBJ2-5, with 8 bases lining up with TRBD2. The CDR3 contains 14 residues. Trimming cost V 1 base and J 1 base; bases outside gene matches: 2. Germline V lookup: CDR1 DFQATT, CDR2 SNEGSKA (reference sequence).

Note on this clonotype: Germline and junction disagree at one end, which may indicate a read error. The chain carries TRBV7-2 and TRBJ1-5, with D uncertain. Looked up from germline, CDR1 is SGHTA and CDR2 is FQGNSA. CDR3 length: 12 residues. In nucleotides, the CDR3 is TGTGCCCGCAGCTTAGACAATCAGCCCCAGCATTTT. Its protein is CARSLDNQPQHF.

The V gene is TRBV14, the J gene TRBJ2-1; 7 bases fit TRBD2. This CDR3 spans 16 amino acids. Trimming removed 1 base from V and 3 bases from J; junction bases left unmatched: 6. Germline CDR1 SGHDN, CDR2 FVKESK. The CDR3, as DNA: TGTGCCAGCAGCCAAGTGATGACTAGCAGCTACAATGAGCAGTTCTTC. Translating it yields CASSQVMTSSYNEQFF.

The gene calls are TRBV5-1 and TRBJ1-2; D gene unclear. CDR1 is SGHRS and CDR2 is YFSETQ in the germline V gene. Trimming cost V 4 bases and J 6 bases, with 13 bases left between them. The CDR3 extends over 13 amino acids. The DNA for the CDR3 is TGCGCCAGCAGCCTAGCTCCCAGAGATGGCTACACCTTC. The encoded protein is CASSLAPRDGYTF.

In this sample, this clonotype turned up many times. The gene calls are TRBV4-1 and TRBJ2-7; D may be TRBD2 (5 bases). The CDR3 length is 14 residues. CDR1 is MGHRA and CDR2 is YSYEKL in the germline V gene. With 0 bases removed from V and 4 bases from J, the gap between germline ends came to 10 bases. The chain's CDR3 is CASSQERGRYEQYF. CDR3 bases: TGCGCCAGCAGCCAAGAACGGGGTCGTTACGAGCAGTACTTC.

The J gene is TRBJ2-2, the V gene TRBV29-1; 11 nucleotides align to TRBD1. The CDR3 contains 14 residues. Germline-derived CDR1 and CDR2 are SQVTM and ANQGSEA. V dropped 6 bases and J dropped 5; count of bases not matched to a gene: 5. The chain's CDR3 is CSVPGTGGTGELFF. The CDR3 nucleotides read TGCAGCGTCCCAGGGACAGGGGGAACCGGGGAGCTGTTTTTT.

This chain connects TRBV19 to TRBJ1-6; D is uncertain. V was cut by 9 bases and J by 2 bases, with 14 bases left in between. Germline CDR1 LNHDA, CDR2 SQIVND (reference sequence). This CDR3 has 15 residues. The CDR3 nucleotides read TGTGCCAGCAGCTTAGAGGTGACCTATAATTCACCCCTCCACTTT. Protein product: CASSLEVTYNSPLHF.

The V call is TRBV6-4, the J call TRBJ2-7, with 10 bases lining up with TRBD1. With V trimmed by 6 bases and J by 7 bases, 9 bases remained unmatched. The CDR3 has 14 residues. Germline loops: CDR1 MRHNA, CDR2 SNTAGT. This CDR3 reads CASSPDRGRGEQYF. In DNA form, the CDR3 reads TGTGCCAGCAGCCCCGACAGGGGGCGAGGGGAGCAGTACTTC.

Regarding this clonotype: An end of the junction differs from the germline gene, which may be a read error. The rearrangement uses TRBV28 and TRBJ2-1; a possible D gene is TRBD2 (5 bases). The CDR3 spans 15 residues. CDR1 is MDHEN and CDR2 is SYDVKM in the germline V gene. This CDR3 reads CASRPAATTYDEQFF. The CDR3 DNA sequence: TGTGCCAGCAGGCCAGCGGCCACCACCTACGATGAGCAGTTCTTC.

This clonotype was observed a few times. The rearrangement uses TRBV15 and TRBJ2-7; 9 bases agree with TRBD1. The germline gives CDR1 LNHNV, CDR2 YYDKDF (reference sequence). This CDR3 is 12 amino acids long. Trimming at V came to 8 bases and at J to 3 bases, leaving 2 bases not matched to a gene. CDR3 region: CATGTGRYEQYF. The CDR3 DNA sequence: TGTGCCACCGGGACAGGGCGCTACGAGCAGTACTTC.

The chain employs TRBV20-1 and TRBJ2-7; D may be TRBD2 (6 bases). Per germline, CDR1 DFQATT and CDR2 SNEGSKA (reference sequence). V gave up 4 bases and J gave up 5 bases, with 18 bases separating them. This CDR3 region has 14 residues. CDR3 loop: CSAKIRGVRNEQYF. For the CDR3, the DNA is TGCAGTGCTAAGATCCGCGGGGTGAGGAACGAGCAGTACTTC.

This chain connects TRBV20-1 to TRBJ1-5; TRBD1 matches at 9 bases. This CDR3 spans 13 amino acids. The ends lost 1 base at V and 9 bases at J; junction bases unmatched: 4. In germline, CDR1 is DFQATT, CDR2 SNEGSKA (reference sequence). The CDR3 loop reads CSARGTGVWPQHF. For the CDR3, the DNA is TGCAGTGCTAGAGGGACAGGGGTCTGGCCCCAGCATTTT.

In nucleotides, the CDR3 is TGTGCCAGCAGTGAAGCTGTACTAGCGAACCGCCAAGAGACCCAGTACTTC. Protein sequence: CASSEAVLANRQETQYF. The genes are TRBV2 and TRBJ2-5, with 7 bases that match TRBD2. Germline V CDR1 and CDR2: SNHLY, FYNNEI. V gave up 0 bases and J gave up 1 base; unmatched junction bases: 8. CDR3 length: 17 residues.

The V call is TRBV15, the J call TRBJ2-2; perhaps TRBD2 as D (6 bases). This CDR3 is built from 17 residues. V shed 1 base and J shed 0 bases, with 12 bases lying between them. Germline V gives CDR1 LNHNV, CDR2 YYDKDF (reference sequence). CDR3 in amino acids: CATSRGPGTPNTGELFF. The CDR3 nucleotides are TGTGCCACCAGCAGAGGCCCCGGGACTCCGAACACCGGGGAGCTGTTTTTT.

The CDR3: CSARPGVPYEQYF. CDR3 coding DNA: TGCAGTGCTAGACCTGGGGTCCCCTACGAGCAGTACTTC. The chain uses TRBV20-1 and TRBJ2-7; D ambiguous. Germline V gene data show CDR1 as DFQATT and CDR2 as SNEGSKA (reference sequence). The CDR3 spans 13 residues. V was trimmed by 2 bases and J by 2 bases, leaving 10 bases between them.

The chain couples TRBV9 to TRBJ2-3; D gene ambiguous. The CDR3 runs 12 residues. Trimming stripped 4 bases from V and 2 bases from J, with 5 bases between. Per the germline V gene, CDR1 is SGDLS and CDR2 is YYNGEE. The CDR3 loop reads CASSRATDTQYF. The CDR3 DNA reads TGTGCCAGCAGCCGGGCCACAGATACGCAGTATTTT.

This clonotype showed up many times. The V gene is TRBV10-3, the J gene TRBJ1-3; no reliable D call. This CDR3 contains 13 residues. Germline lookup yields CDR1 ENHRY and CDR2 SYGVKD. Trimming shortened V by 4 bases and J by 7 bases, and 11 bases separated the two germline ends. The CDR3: CAISGGDPNTIYF. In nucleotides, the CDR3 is TGTGCCATCAGTGGCGGGGATCCGAACACCATATATTTT.

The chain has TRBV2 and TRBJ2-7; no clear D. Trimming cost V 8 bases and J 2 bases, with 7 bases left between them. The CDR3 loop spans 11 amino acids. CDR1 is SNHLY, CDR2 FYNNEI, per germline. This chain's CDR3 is CASGQTYEQYF. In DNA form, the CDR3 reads TGTGCCAGCGGCCAGACCTACGAGCAGTACTTC.